This T cell receptor (beta chain) was documented in a study of T cell responses to AZD1222 COVID-19 vaccine. Sequencing used immunoSEQ multiplex PCR; TCRdb keeps in-frame clones, though not all of them. Of approximately 150,000 clones listed, roughly 90% were seen once; the top ten hold over 1.1%. V lost 5 bases to trimming and J lost 4 bases; unmatched junction nucleotides: 8. CDR3 length equals 15 residues. Germline V CDR1 and CDR2: MNHEY, SMNVEV (reference sequence). The TCR originated in an adult in good health. The chain links TRBV27 to TRBJ2-1; 7 bases match TRBD2. The sample here was peripheral blood, taken on day 0 of AZD1222 vaccination. CDR3 protein: CASSPSRDYYNEQFF. CDR3 DNA: TGTGCCAGCAGTCCGTCCCGGGACTATTACAATGAGCAGTTCTTC.